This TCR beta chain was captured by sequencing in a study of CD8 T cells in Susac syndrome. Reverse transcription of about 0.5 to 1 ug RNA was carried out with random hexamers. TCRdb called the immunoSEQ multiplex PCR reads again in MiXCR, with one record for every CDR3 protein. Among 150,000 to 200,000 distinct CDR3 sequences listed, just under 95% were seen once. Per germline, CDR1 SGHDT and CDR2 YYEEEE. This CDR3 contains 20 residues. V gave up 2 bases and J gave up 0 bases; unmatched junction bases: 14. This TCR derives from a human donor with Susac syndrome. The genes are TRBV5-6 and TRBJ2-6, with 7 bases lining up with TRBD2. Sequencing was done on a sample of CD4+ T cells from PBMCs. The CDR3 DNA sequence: TGTGCCAGCAGCTTCCCGCGTTGGCGGGAGATTCCCTCTGGGGCCAACGTCCTGACTTTC. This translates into CASSFPRWREIPSGANVLTF.